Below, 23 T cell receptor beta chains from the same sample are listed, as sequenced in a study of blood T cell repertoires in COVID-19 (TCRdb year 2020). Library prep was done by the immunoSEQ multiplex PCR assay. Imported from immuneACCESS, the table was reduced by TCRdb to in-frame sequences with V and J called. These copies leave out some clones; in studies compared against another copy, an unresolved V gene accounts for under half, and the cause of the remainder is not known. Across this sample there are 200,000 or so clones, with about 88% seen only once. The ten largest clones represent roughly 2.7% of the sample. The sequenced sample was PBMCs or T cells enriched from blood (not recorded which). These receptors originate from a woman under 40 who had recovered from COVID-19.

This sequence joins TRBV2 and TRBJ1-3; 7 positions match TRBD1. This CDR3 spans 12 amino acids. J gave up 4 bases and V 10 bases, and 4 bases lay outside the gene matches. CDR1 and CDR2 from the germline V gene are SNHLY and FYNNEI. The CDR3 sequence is CATLTGGNTIYF. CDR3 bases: TGTGCCACCCTGACAGGGGGAAACACCATATATTTT. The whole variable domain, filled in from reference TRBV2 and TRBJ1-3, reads EPEVTQTPSHQVTQMGQEVILRCVPISNHLYFYWYRQILGQKVEFLVSFYNNEISEKSEIFDDQFSVERPDGSNFTLKIRSTKLEDSAMYFCATLTGGNTIYFGEGSWLTVV.

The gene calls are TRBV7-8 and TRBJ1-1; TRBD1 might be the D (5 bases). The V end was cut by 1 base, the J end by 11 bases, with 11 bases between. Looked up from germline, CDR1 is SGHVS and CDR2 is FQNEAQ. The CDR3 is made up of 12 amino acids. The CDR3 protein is CASSLEAGVAFF. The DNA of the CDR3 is TGTGCCAGCAGCTTAGAGGCGGGGGTGGCTTTCTTT.

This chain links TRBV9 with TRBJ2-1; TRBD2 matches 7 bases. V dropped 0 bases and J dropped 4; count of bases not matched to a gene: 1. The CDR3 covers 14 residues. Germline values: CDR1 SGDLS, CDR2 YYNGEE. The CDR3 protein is CASSVGLAYNEQFF. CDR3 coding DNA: TGTGCCAGCAGCGTAGGACTAGCTTACAATGAGCAGTTCTTC.

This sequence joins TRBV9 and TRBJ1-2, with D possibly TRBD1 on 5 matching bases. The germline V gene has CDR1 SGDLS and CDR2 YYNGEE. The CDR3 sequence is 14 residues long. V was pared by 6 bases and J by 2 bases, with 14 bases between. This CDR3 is CASTEGAGNYGYTF. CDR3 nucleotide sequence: TGTGCCAGCACCGAAGGAGCAGGGAACTATGGCTACACCTTC.

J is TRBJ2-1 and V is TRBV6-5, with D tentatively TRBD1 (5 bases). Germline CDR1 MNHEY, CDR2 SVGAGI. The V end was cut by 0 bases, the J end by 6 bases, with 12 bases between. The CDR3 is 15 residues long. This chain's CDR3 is CASSYSIPGINEQFF. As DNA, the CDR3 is TGTGCCAGCAGTTACTCGATTCCAGGGATCAATGAGCAGTTCTTC.

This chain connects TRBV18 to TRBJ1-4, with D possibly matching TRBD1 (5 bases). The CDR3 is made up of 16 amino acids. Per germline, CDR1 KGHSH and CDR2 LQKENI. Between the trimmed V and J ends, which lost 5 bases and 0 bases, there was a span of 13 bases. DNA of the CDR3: TGTGCCAGCTCAGCCGAATGGGGCCCAACTAATGAAAAACTGTTTTTT. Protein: CASSAEWGPTNEKLFF.

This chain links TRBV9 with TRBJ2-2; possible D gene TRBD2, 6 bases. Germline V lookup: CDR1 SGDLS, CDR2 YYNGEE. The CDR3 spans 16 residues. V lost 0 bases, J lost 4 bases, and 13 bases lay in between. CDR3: CASSVAPAGSTGELFF. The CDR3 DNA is TGTGCCAGCAGCGTAGCTCCCGCGGGATCCACCGGGGAGCTGTTTTTT. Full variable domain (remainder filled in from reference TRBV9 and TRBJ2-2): DSGVTQTPKHLITATGQRVTLRCSPRSGDLSVYWYQQSLDQGLQFLIQYYNGEERAKGNILERFSAQQFPDLHSELNLSSLELGDSALYFCASSVAPAGSTGELFFGEGSRLTVL.

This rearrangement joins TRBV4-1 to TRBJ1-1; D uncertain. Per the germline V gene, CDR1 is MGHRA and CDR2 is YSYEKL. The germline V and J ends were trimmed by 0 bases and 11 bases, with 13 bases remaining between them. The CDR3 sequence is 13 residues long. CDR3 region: CASSQDWQDPAFF. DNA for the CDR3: TGCGCCAGCAGCCAAGATTGGCAAGATCCGGCTTTCTTT.

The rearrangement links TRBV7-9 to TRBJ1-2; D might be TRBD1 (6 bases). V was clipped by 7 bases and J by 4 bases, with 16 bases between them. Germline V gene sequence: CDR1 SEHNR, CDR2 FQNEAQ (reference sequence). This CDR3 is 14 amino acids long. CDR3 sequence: CASIQAGGAYGYTF. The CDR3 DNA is TGTGCCAGCATCCAAGCTGGGGGGGCCTATGGCTACACCTTC.

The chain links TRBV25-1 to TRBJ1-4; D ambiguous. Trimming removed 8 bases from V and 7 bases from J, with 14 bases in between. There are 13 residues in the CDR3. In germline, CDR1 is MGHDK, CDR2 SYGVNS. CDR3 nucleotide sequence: TGTGCCAGCGGGTTGGCAGGTGGTGAAAAACTGTTTTTT. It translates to CASGLAGGEKLFF.

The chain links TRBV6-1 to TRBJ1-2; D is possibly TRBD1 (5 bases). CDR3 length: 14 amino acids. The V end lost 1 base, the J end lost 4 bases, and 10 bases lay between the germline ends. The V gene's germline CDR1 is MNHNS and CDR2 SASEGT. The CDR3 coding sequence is TGTGCCAGCAGTGAAGTTTCAGGGCCCTATGGCTACACCTTC. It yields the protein CASSEVSGPYGYTF.

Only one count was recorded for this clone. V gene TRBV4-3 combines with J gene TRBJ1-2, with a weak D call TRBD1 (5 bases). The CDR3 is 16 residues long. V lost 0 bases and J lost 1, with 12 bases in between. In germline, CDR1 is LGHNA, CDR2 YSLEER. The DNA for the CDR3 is TGCGCCAGCAGCCAAGAGGCAATCCAGGGTAACTATGGCTACACCTTC. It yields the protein CASSQEAIQGNYGYTF.

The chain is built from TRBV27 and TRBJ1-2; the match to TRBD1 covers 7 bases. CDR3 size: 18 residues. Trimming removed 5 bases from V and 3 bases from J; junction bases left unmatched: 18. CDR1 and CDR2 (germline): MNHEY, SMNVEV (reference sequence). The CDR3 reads CASSTLRDSLKGDYGYTF. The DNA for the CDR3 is TGTGCCAGCAGTACACTCCGGGACAGCCTAAAAGGGGACTATGGCTACACCTTC.

The CDR3 is CASSQETGRQPQHF. The CDR3 region has the DNA TGTGCCAGCAGCCAAGAAACAGGGCGTCAGCCCCAGCATTTT. The chain joins TRBV4-2 to TRBJ1-5, with D possibly being TRBD1 (6 bases). V lost 0 bases and J 6 bases, leaving 9 bases between the germline ends. CDR1 and CDR2 from the germline V gene are LGHNA and YNFKEQ. The CDR3 covers 14 residues.

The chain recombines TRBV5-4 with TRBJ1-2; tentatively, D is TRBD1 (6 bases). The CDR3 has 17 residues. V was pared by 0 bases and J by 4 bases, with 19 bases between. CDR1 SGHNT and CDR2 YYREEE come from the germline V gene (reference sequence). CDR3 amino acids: CASSLGVGVQGTYGYTF. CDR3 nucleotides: TGTGCCAGCAGCTTGGGTGTAGGAGTACAGGGCACCTATGGCTACACCTTC.

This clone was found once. The CDR3 DNA sequence: TGTGCCAGCAGTGAAAGGCGGGGGGGCGAAGAGACCCAGTACTTC. Translation gives CASSERRGGEETQYF. V gene TRBV2 combines with J gene TRBJ2-5; 9 positions agree with TRBD2. CDR3 size: 15 residues. Looked up from germline, CDR1 is SNHLY and CDR2 is FYNNEI. V shed 2 bases and J 3 bases; nucleotides not matched to a gene: 4.

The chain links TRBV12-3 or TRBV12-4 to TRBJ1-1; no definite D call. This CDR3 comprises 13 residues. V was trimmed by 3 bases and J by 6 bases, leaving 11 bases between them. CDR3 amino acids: CASSLGESAEAFF. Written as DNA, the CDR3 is TGTGCCAGCAGTTTGGGAGAAAGCGCTGAAGCTTTCTTT.

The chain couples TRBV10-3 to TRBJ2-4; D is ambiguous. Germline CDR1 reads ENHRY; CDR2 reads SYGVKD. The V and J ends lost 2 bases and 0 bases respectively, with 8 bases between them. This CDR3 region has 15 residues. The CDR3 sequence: CAISEDGIAKNIQYF. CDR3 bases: TGTGCCATCAGTGAGGATGGCATAGCCAAAAACATTCAGTACTTC.

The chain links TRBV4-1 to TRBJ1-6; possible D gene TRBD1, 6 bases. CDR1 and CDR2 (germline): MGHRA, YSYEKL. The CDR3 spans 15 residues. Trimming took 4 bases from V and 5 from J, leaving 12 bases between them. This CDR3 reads CASSPRDTDNSPLHF. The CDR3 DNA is TGCGCCAGCAGCCCCCGGGACACCGATAATTCACCCCTCCACTTT.

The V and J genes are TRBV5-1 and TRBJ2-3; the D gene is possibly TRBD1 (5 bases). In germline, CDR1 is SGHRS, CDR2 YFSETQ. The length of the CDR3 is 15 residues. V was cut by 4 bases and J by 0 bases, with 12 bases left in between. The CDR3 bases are TGCGCCAGCAGCCTCGGACACCTAAGCACAGATACGCAGTATTTT. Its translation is CASSLGHLSTDTQYF.

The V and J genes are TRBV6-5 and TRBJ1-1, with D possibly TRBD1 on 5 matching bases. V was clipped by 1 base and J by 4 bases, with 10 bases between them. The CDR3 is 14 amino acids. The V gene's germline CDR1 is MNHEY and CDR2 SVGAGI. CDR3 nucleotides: TGTGCCAGCAGTTACTTTGGGGGGTTCACTGAAGCTTTCTTT. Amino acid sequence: CASSYFGGFTEAFF.

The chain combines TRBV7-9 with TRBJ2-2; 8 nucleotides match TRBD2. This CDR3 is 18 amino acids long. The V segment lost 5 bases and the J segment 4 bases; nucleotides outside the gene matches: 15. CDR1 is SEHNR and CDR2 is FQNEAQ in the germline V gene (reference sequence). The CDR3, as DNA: TGTGCCAGCAGCCCGACCCACCCCGGGACTAGGACCACCGGGGAGCTGTTTTTT. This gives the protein CASSPTHPGTRTTGELFF.

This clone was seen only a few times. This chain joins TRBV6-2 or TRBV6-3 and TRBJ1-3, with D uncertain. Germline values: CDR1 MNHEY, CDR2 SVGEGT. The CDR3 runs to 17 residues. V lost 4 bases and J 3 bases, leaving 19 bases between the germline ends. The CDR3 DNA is TGTGCCAGCAGTTCGACCCGACTCCGGGAAGATGGAAACACCATATATTTT. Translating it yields CASSSTRLREDGNTIYF.